These 16 T cell receptor beta chains share one sample of origin, sequenced in a study of blood T cell repertoires in COVID-19. TCRdb's table, derived via immunoSEQ multiplex PCR, lists solely in-frame clones and lacks some. This repertoire shows 200,000 to 250,000 clones, around 90% found once; its top ten account for under 15%. The sequenced sample consisted of PBMCs or T cells enriched from blood (not recorded which). The receptors shown here come from a woman in her fifties or sixties with acute COVID-19.

This chain joins TRBV7-9 and TRBJ2-1; D gene ambiguous. V lost 5 bases and J 5 bases, leaving 7 bases between the germline ends. Looked up from germline, CDR1 is SEHNR and CDR2 is FQNEAQ (reference sequence). The CDR3 totals 12 residues. The CDR3 region has the DNA TGTGCCAGCAGCCGACTCCACAATGAGCAGTTCTTC. Protein sequence: CASSRLHNEQFF.

The CDR3 region has the DNA TGTGCCAGCAGCTTGGATGGACAGGGGGCCTACGAGCAGTACTTC. It yields the protein CASSLDGQGAYEQYF. The rearrangement joins TRBV5-4 to TRBJ2-7; 10 nucleotides agree with TRBD1. V shed 0 bases and J 2 bases; nucleotides not matched to a gene: 2. The germline V gene encodes CDR1 SGHNT and CDR2 YYREEE (reference sequence). The CDR3 loop spans 15 amino acids.

This clone appeared once. The junction and the germline gene differ at one end; a read error may be behind it. V and J are TRBV7-7 and TRBJ2-2; 10 nucleotides line up with TRBD2. This CDR3 region has 16 residues. CDR1 and CDR2 (germline): SSHAT, FNYEAQ (reference sequence). The CDR3 DNA reads as TGTGCTAGCAGCTTATTGCTAGCGGGAGAAGCCGGGGAGCTGTTTTTT. It yields the protein CASSLLLAGEAGELFF.

The J gene is TRBJ2-5, the V gene TRBV18, with D perhaps TRBD1 (5 bases). Germline assignment: CDR1 KGHSH and CDR2 LQKENI. Trimming left V 3 bases short and J 3 bases short, with 11 bases between. CDR3 length: 14 amino acids. The chain's CDR3 is CASSPDSYKETQYF. The CDR3 region has the DNA TGTGCCAGCTCACCTGACAGCTACAAAGAGACCCAGTACTTC.

This rearrangement joins TRBV7-9 to TRBJ1-1; TRBD1 is a possible D gene (5 bases). V was cut by 8 bases and J by 0 bases, with 16 bases left in between. The CDR3 length is 15 residues. CDR1 SEHNR and CDR2 FQNEAQ come from the germline V gene (reference sequence). CDR3 amino acids: CASSVGEAMNTEAFF. The CDR3 nucleotides are TGTGCCAGCTCGGTGGGGGAGGCCATGAACACTGAAGCTTTCTTT.

V gene TRBV28 combines with J gene TRBJ2-1; D gene unclear. V was cut by 8 bases and J by 2 bases, with 10 bases left in between. In germline, CDR1 is MDHEN, CDR2 SYDVKM. The CDR3 has 13 residues. In nucleotides, the CDR3 is TGTGCCAGCGCTGAGTCAACCTACAATGAGCAGTTCTTC. Translation gives CASAESTYNEQFF.

This clone was observed once. J is TRBJ2-7 and V is TRBV28, with 9 bases aligning to TRBD2. Germline CDR1 MDHEN, CDR2 SYDVKM. This CDR3 contains 13 residues. V lost 8 bases and J lost 6; bases outside the gene matches: 8. CDR3 bases: TGTGCCAGCTGCTCACTAGCGGGTACCGAGCAGTACTTC. It encodes CASCSLAGTEQYF. Drawing the rest from reference TRBV28 and TRBJ2-7, the complete variable domain is DVKVTQSSRYLVKRTGEKVFLECVQDMDHENMFWYRQDPGLGLRLIYFSYDVKMKEKGDIPEGYSVSREKKERFSLILESASTNQTSMYLCASCSLAGTEQYFGPGTRLTVT.

Written as DNA, the CDR3 is TGTGCCAGCACCCGGACAGATTATCAGCCCCAGCATTTT. Translating it yields CASTRTDYQPQHF. The chain uses TRBV2 and TRBJ1-5; perhaps TRBD1 as D (6 bases). Trimming removed 7 bases from V and 5 bases from J, with 12 bases in between. CDR3 size: 13 residues. Germline CDR1 reads SNHLY; CDR2 reads FYNNEI.

This chain joins TRBV7-3 and TRBJ2-5; weak D call: TRBD1 (5 bases). The CDR3 sequence is 13 residues long. Germline V lookup: CDR1 SGHTA, CDR2 FQGTGA. V gave up 3 bases and J gave up 5 bases, with 10 bases separating them. The CDR3 coding sequence is TGTGCCAGCAGCTTCAACCACAGGGAGACCCAGTACTTC. This encodes CASSFNHRETQYF.

V is TRBV6-2 or TRBV6-3 and J is TRBJ1-1; 7 bases are a match to TRBD1. CDR1 and CDR2 (germline): MNHEY, SVGEGT. The V segment lost 0 bases and the J segment 6 bases; nucleotides outside the gene matches: 4. The CDR3 is 14 residues long. The CDR3: CASSYSRQGPEAFF. The CDR3 DNA reads as TGTGCCAGCAGTTACTCCCGACAGGGTCCTGAAGCTTTCTTT.

This chain uses TRBV24-1 with TRBJ2-1, with D possibly being TRBD1 (5 bases). Germline CDR1 KGHDR, CDR2 SFDVKD. V was clipped by 5 bases and J by 2 bases, with 9 bases between them. The CDR3 has 14 residues. CDR3 nucleotides: TGTGCCACCAGTGGAAACAGGCCCTACAATGAGCAGTTCTTC. Amino acids: CATSGNRPYNEQFF.

The V call is TRBV19, the J call TRBJ1-5, with 9 bases identical to TRBD1. The CDR3 sequence is 14 residues long. The V gene end was trimmed by 8 bases and the J gene end by 7 bases; junction bases not matched to a gene: 9. From germline, CDR1 is LNHDA and CDR2 SQIVND (reference sequence). CDR3 sequence reads: CASEWGTGSQPQHF. The CDR3 DNA reads as TGTGCCAGTGAGTGGGGGACAGGGAGCCAGCCCCAGCATTTT.

This rearrangement joins TRBV10-1 to TRBJ2-2; 9 nucleotides align to TRBD2. Germline CDR1 WNHNN, CDR2 SYGVQD (reference sequence). The CDR3 spans 16 residues. Trimming removed 2 bases from V and 3 bases from J; junction bases left unmatched: 4. In DNA, the CDR3 is TGCGCCAGCAGTGAGGGCGGGAGGGGCCACACCGGGGAGCTGTTTTTT. The encoded protein is CASSEGGRGHTGELFF.

This sequence joins TRBV11-2 and TRBJ2-2, with 7 bases aligning to TRBD1. J gave up 9 bases and V 3 bases, and 4 bases lay outside the gene matches. The germline gives CDR1 SGHAT, CDR2 FQNNGV. The CDR3 consists of 13 residues. The CDR3 bases are TGTGCCAGCAGCTTCAGGGGGTTAAGGGAGCTGTTTTTT. Amino acid sequence: CASSFRGLRELFF. Filled out from reference TRBV11-2 and TRBJ2-2, the complete variable domain reads EAGVAQSPRYKIIEKRQSVAFWCNPISGHATLYWYQQILGQGPKLLIQFQNNGVVDDSQLPKDRFSAERLKGVDSTLKIQPAKLEDSAVYLCASSFRGLRELFFGEGSRLTVL.

CDR3 sequence: CASSPQDRGNNQPQHF. CDR3 nucleotide sequence: TGTGCCAGCTCACCCCAGGACAGGGGAAACAATCAGCCCCAGCATTTT. V and J are TRBV18 and TRBJ1-5; 9 positions match TRBD1. Per the germline V gene, CDR1 is KGHSH and CDR2 is LQKENI. This CDR3 contains 16 residues. V shed 3 bases, J shed 3 bases, and the junction held 6 bases outside the gene matches.

The chain couples TRBV7-2 to TRBJ2-5, with 9 bases aligning to TRBD1. The V gene's germline CDR1 is SGHTA and CDR2 FQGNSA. The junction had 2 bases not matched to a gene; V was cut back by 4 bases and J by 5 bases. This CDR3 comprises 13 residues. The CDR3 DNA is TGTGCCAGCAGCTCGACAGGGGGGGAGACCCAGTACTTC. The encoded protein is CASSSTGGETQYF.